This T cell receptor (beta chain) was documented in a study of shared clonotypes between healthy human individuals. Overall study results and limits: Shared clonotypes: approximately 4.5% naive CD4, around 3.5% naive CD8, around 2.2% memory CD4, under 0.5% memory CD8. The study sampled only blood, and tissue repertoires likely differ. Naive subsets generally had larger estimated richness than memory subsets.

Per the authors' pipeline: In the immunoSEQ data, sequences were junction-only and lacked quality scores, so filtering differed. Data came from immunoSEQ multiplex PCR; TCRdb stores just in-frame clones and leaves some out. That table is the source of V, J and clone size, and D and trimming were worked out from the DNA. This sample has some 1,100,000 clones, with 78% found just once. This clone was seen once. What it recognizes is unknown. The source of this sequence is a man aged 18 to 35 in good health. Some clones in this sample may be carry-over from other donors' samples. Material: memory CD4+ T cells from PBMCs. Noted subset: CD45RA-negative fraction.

CDR3 bases: TGTGCCAGCAGCTTCTTAGCGGGAGAACCCTACGAGCAGTACTTC. Protein sequence: CASSFLAGEPYEQYF. This chain joins TRBV7-3 and TRBJ2-7, with 9 bases matching TRBD2. Germline V gene lookup returns CDR1 SGHTA and CDR2 FQGTGA. This CDR3 has 15 amino acids. J was trimmed by 2 bases and V by 3 bases; bases with no gene match: 5.